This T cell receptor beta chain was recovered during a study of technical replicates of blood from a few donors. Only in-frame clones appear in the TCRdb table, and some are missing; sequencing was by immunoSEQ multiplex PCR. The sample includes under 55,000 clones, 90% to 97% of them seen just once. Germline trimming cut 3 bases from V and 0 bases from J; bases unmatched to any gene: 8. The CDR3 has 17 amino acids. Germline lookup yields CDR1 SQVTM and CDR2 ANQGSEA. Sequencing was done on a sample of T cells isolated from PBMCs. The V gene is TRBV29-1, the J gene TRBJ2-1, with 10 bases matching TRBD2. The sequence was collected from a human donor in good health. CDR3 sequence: CSVDGLADQSSYNEQFF. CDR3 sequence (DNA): TGCAGCGTTGACGGACTAGCGGACCAGAGCTCCTACAATGAGCAGTTCTTC.